This T cell receptor beta chain was sequenced in a study of cytotoxic CD8 clonotypes in ibrutinib-treated CLL. On the study more broadly: Roughly 24 partial and 2 complete responses; at median about 70 months, approximately 14 remitted, around 12 progressed.

The authors obtained approximately 2.1 micrograms of genomic DNA from cryopreserved PBMCs for TCR beta libraries. Produced via immunoSEQ multiplex PCR; TCRdb's table is partial and in-frame only. Among about 300,000 clones listed, 60% to 80% were seen once. V lost 6 bases to trimming and J lost 7 bases, with 13 bases between them. The V gene's germline CDR1 is SQVTM and CDR2 ANQGSEA. The CDR3 is 12 residues long. This receptor was identified in a human donor with chronic lymphocytic leukemia. This chain links TRBV29-1 with TRBJ2-1; D unclear. The sample here was PBMCs, taken at disease progression, from a patient treated with ibrutinib. The CDR3 DNA is TGCAGCGTATTCGTCAGGTGGAATGAGCAGTTCTTC. Its protein is CSVFVRWNEQFF.